The 7 T cell receptor beta chains below all came from one sample that was sequenced in a study of blood T cell repertoires in COVID-19. The protocol was immunoSEQ multiplex PCR, while the TCRdb copy is restricted to in-frame clones and leaves out a portion. The sample gives about 200,000 clones, roughly 90% of which show up once; around 8.4% is in the top ten. Sequencing was done on a sample of PBMCs or T cells enriched from blood (not recorded which). All receptors derive from a woman between 18 and 29 years old who had recovered from COVID-19.

The V call is TRBV3-1 (or the pseudogene TRBV3-2), the J call TRBJ1-3; no clear D gene. The germline V and J ends were trimmed by 1 base and 0 bases, with 7 bases remaining between them. Germline loops: CDR1 LGHDT, CDR2 YNNKEL (reference sequence). CDR3 size: 15 residues. The CDR3 here is CASSQAGISGNTIYF. Here the CDR3 DNA reads TGTGCCAGCAGCCAAGCGGGGATCTCTGGAAACACCATATATTTT.

V gene TRBV9 combines with J gene TRBJ1-3; D is possibly TRBD1 (5 bases). Per germline, CDR1 SGDLS and CDR2 YYNGEE. Trimming pared 2 bases from V and 1 base from J, leaving 13 bases between. The CDR3 contains 16 residues. This CDR3 reads CASSVGAGTSGNTIYF. DNA of the CDR3: TGTGCCAGCAGCGTTGGTGCGGGGACTTCTGGAAACACCATATATTTT.

The chain employs TRBV2 and TRBJ2-1; 8 bases match TRBD2. V was pared by 4 bases and J by 12 bases, with 5 bases of the junction left unmatched. In germline, CDR1 is SNHLY, CDR2 FYNNEI. The CDR3 runs 12 residues. The CDR3 DNA reads as TGTGCCAGCAGTGTTCGGGAGGGTGTGCAGTTCTTC. It encodes CASSVREGVQFF.

This clone occurred once. The genes are TRBV10-3 and TRBJ1-3; 11 bases are shared with TRBD1. J was trimmed by 2 bases and V by 3 bases; bases with no gene match: 3. This CDR3 is 16 amino acids long. CDR1 ENHRY and CDR2 SYGVKD come from the germline V gene. The CDR3 DNA follows: TGTGCCATCAGTGAATGGGGACAGGGGGCTGGAAACACCATATATTTT. Its protein is CAISEWGQGAGNTIYF.

The V call is TRBV28, the J call TRBJ1-2, with TRBD1 as a possible D gene (6 bases). The CDR3 is 14 residues long. V lost 3 bases and J lost 5, with 13 bases in between. Germline lookup yields CDR1 MDHEN and CDR2 SYDVKM. In DNA form, the CDR3 reads TGTGCCAGCAGTTTTACAGGGCTTGGATATGGCTACACCTTC. It yields the protein CASSFTGLGYGYTF.

CDR3 coding DNA: TGTGCCAGTAGTCAAGACAGGAAAAACGAGCAGTACTTC. Translating gives CASSQDRKNEQYF. The rearrangement uses TRBV19 and TRBJ2-7; D might be TRBD1 (6 bases). Germline V gives CDR1 LNHDA, CDR2 SQIVND (reference sequence). The germline V and J ends were trimmed by 5 bases and 5 bases, with 13 bases remaining between them. The CDR3 runs 13 residues.

This sequence joins TRBV3-1 (or the pseudogene TRBV3-2) and TRBJ1-1; D ambiguous. Looked up from germline, CDR1 is LGHDT and CDR2 is YNNKEL (reference sequence). The CDR3 consists of 14 residues. Trimming left V 1 base short and J 1 base short, with 7 bases between. The CDR3 loop is CASSQGGKNTEAFF. The CDR3 DNA reads TGTGCCAGCAGCCAAGGCGGAAAGAACACTGAAGCTTTCTTT.